Listed below are T cell receptor beta chains from one sample, sequenced in a study of blood T cell dynamics during melanoma immunotherapy. Assay: immunoSEQ multiplex PCR; the TCRdb copy retains only in-frame clones and omits some. This table holds roughly 4,600 clones, roughly 96% found once. Here the sequenced sample was effector memory CD8+ T cells from blood, taken from a patient treated with checkpoint blockade. The source of these receptors is a human donor with melanoma. Each CDR3 is given with its conserved first and last residue. The D gene is left open where the match is weak. Clone size, where shown, is once, few, many, or a class for clones that have expanded.

v_gene: TRBV6-5; abundance: .; j_gene: TRBJ1-1; d_gene: .; CDR3aa: CASSSPRRVGTEAFF; CDR3nt: TGTGCCAGCAGTTCCCCGCGGCGGGTGGGGACTGAAGCTTTCTTT
v_gene: TRBV6-5; abundance: .; j_gene: TRBJ2-7; d_gene: .; CDR3aa: CATERDSSYEQYF; CDR3nt: TGTGCCACAGAACGAGACAGCTCCTACGAGCAGTACTTC
v_gene: TRBV28; abundance: .; j_gene: TRBJ2-2; d_gene: TRBD2; CDR3aa: CASSLGLAGGMNTGELFF; CDR3nt: TGTGCCAGCAGTTTAGGACTAGCGGGAGGGATGAACACCGGGGAGCTGTTTTTT
v_gene: TRBV29-1; abundance: .; j_gene: TRBJ2-7; d_gene: TRBD1; CDR3aa: CSVVWQGAYEQYF; CDR3nt: TGCAGCGTTGTTTGGCAGGGGGCCTACGAGCAGTACTTC
v_gene: TRBV5-1; abundance: .; j_gene: TRBJ1-4; d_gene: .; CDR3aa: CASSPRTSTTNEKLFF; CDR3nt: TGCGCCAGCAGCCCGAGGACAAGCACTACTAATGAAAAACTGTTTTTT
v_gene: TRBV15; abundance: .; j_gene: TRBJ2-5; d_gene: .; CDR3aa: CATRLSLEIETQYF; CDR3nt: TGTGCCACCAGATTGAGTCTAGAAATAGAGACCCAGTACTTC
v_gene: TRBV6-5; abundance: .; j_gene: TRBJ1-1; d_gene: TRBD1; CDR3aa: CASRQGTEAFF; CDR3nt: TGTGCCAGCAGACAGGGGACTGAAGCTTTCTTT
v_gene: TRBV2; abundance: once; j_gene: TRBJ2-7; d_gene: TRBD1; CDR3aa: CASSFGTGPYEQYF; CDR3nt: TGTGCCAGCAGTTTCGGGACAGGGCCCTACGAGCAGTACTTC
v_gene: TRBV7-6; abundance: .; j_gene: TRBJ2-1; d_gene: TRBD2; CDR3aa: CASSSLAGVNEQFF; CDR3nt: TGTGCCAGCAGCTCTCTAGCGGGAGTCAATGAGCAGTTCTTC
v_gene: TRBV5-6; abundance: .; j_gene: TRBJ1-5; d_gene: .; CDR3aa: CASSSGARPQHF; CDR3nt: TGTGCCAGCAGCTCTGGCGCTCGGCCCCAGCATTTT
v_gene: TRBV9; abundance: once; j_gene: TRBJ2-5; d_gene: TRBD1; CDR3aa: CASSEGDREQETQYF; CDR3nt: TGTGCCAGCAGCGAAGGGGACAGGGAACAAGAGACCCAGTACTTC
v_gene: TRBV9; abundance: .; j_gene: TRBJ2-2; d_gene: .; CDR3aa: CASSARPIGGIPGELFF; CDR3nt: TGTGCCAGCAGCGCCCGCCCTATAGGCGGGATCCCTGGGGAGCTGTTTTTT
v_gene: TRBV19; abundance: .; j_gene: TRBJ2-2; d_gene: .; CDR3aa: CASILKGKRTTGELFF; CDR3nt: TGTGCCAGTATTCTCAAGGGAAAGCGGACAACCGGGGAGCTGTTTTTT
v_gene: TRBV9; abundance: .; j_gene: TRBJ2-7; d_gene: .; CDR3aa: CASSVGGHGEQYF; CDR3nt: TGTGCCAGCAGCGTAGGGGGACACGGCGAGCAGTACTTC
v_gene: TRBV6-1; abundance: .; j_gene: TRBJ2-7; d_gene: TRBD2; CDR3aa: CASSERWLAGKGEQYF; CDR3nt: TGTGCCAGCAGTGAAAGGTGGCTAGCGGGGAAAGGCGAGCAGTACTTC
v_gene: TRBV27; abundance: .; j_gene: TRBJ2-1; d_gene: TRBD1; CDR3aa: CASSPQGASLFF; CDR3nt: TGTGCCAGCAGTCCACAGGGGGCTAGTTTGTTCTTC
v_gene: TRBV7-8; abundance: .; j_gene: TRBJ2-7; d_gene: TRBD1; CDR3aa: CASRRGTGALYEQYF; CDR3nt: TGTGCCAGCCGCAGAGGGACAGGAGCCCTCTACGAGCAGTACTTC
v_gene: TRBV6-4; abundance: .; j_gene: TRBJ2-1; d_gene: TRBD2; CDR3aa: CASRENPFSGSNEQFF; CDR3nt: TGTGCCAGCAGGGAAAATCCATTTAGCGGGAGTAATGAGCAGTTCTTC
v_gene: TRBV27; abundance: .; j_gene: TRBJ2-6; d_gene: .; CDR3aa: CASSHTASGANVLTF; CDR3nt: TGTGCCAGCAGTCACACGGCCTCTGGGGCCAACGTCCTGACTTTC
v_gene: TRBV7-2; abundance: .; j_gene: TRBJ2-7; d_gene: TRBD1; CDR3aa: CASSLPGTGDDEQYF; CDR3nt: TGTGCCAGCAGCTTACCCGGGACAGGGGACGACGAGCAGTACTTC
v_gene: TRBV29-1; abundance: .; j_gene: TRBJ1-2; d_gene: .; CDR3aa: CSVEGLGYGYTF; CDR3nt: TGCAGCGTTGAAGGGTTGGGGTATGGCTACACCTTC
v_gene: TRBV29-1; abundance: few; j_gene: TRBJ1-2; d_gene: .; CDR3aa: CSVETPITYGYTF; CDR3nt: TGCAGCGTTGAGACGCCCATTACCTATGGCTACACCTTC
v_gene: TRBV5-4; abundance: .; j_gene: TRBJ2-1; d_gene: .; CDR3aa: CASSLDYAVEQFF; CDR3nt: TGTGCCAGCAGCTTGGACTACGCCGTGGAGCAGTTCTTC
v_gene: TRBV20-1; abundance: .; j_gene: TRBJ2-7; d_gene: .; CDR3aa: CSAPGRYEQYF; CDR3nt: TGCAGTGCACCTGGACGGTACGAGCAGTACTTC
v_gene: TRBV7-8; abundance: .; j_gene: TRBJ2-7; d_gene: TRBD1; CDR3aa: CASSSTGQGTYEQYF; CDR3nt: TGTGCCAGCAGCTCTACGGGACAGGGAACCTACGAGCAGTACTTC
v_gene: TRBV28; abundance: once; j_gene: TRBJ2-7; d_gene: .; CDR3aa: CASSSTGNEQYF; CDR3nt: TGTGCCAGCAGCTCGACGGGGAACGAGCAGTACTTC
v_gene: TRBV2; abundance: .; j_gene: TRBJ2-7; d_gene: .; CDR3aa: CASNGGGHEQYF; CDR3nt: TGTGCCAGCAACGGGGGAGGCCACGAGCAGTACTTC
v_gene: TRBV27; abundance: .; j_gene: TRBJ2-1; d_gene: TRBD2; CDR3aa: CASSSGGGYNEQFF; CDR3nt: TGTGCCAGCAGTAGCGGGGGGGGCTACAATGAGCAGTTCTTC
v_gene: TRBV29-1; abundance: .; j_gene: TRBJ2-2; d_gene: TRBD1; CDR3aa: CSALGQGYTGELFF; CDR3nt: TGCAGCGCCCTAGGACAGGGTTACACCGGGGAGCTGTTTTTT
v_gene: TRBV11-2; abundance: .; j_gene: TRBJ2-7; d_gene: TRBD2; CDR3aa: CASSLGQREDSYEQYF; CDR3nt: TGTGCCAGCAGCTTAGGGCAGCGGGAGGACTCCTACGAGCAGTACTTC
v_gene: TRBV7-8; abundance: once; j_gene: TRBJ2-7; d_gene: .; CDR3aa: CASSLEEVQQYF; CDR3nt: TGTGCCAGCAGCTTAGAAGAGGTGCAGCAGTACTTC
v_gene: TRBV6-5; abundance: .; j_gene: TRBJ1-1; d_gene: .; CDR3aa: CASSRDDRTAFF; CDR3nt: TGTGCCAGCAGTCGGGACGATCGAACAGCTTTCTTT
v_gene: TRBV5-4; abundance: .; j_gene: TRBJ2-7; d_gene: .; CDR3aa: CASSPIRASSYEQYF; CDR3nt: TGTGCCAGCAGCCCCATCCGGGCGTCCTCCTACGAGCAGTACTTC
v_gene: TRBV4-2; abundance: .; j_gene: TRBJ2-7; d_gene: TRBD2; CDR3aa: CASSQDRPSGRVEQYF; CDR3nt: TGTGCCAGCAGCCAAGATCGACCCAGCGGGAGAGTCGAGCAGTACTTC
v_gene: TRBV6-6; abundance: .; j_gene: TRBJ1-2; d_gene: .; CDR3aa: CASSYGQRGYGYTF; CDR3nt: TGTGCCAGCAGTTACGGACAACGAGGGTATGGCTACACCTTC
v_gene: TRBV6-5; abundance: .; j_gene: TRBJ2-1; d_gene: .; CDR3aa: CASSWDSNEQFF; CDR3nt: TGTGCCAGCAGTTGGGACTCCAATGAGCAGTTCTTC
v_gene: TRBV19; abundance: .; j_gene: TRBJ1-4; d_gene: TRBD1; CDR3aa: CASTGTGDTNEKLFF; CDR3nt: TGTGCCAGTACAGGGACAGGGGATACTAATGAAAAACTGTTTTTT
v_gene: TRBV15; abundance: .; j_gene: TRBJ1-1; d_gene: .; CDR3aa: CATSREGFGGDTEAFF; CDR3nt: TGTGCCACCAGCAGAGAGGGATTCGGAGGGGACACTGAAGCTTTCTTT
v_gene: TRBV7-2; abundance: .; j_gene: TRBJ2-7; d_gene: TRBD2; CDR3aa: CASSELAGHYEQYF; CDR3nt: TGTGCCAGCAGCGAACTAGCGGGACACTACGAGCAGTACTTC